This T cell receptor beta chain emerged from a study of identical twins. This clonotype was seen a handful of times. Its cognate antigen is unknown. One entry per CDR3 protein results from TCRdb running MiXCR on the 5' RACE reads. The table has 1.5 million to 2 million distinct CDR3 sequences, 32% seen once. Germline V gene sequence: CDR1 KGHSH, CDR2 LQKENI. The CDR3 loop spans 15 amino acids. J lost 4 bases, V lost 2 bases, and 3 bases had no gene match. Study-wide points: There was more out-of-frame TCR alpha sharing in monozygotic twins than models estimated. Abundant beta clonotypes from cord blood bore fewer insertions; memory repertoires lacked this pattern.

This receptor was taken from a newborn girl in good health. Sequencing input: cord blood. This rearrangement joins TRBV18 to TRBJ2-1; 9 bases match TRBD1. The CDR3 DNA reads TGTGCCAGCTCACCAAGAGACAGGGGGTACAATGAGCAGTTCTTC. The encoded protein is CASSPRDRGYNEQFF.